The 25 T cell receptor beta chains reported below all come from one sample, sequenced in a study of lymphopenia after photon versus proton radiotherapy. The repertoire was sequenced with immunoSEQ multiplex PCR; TCRdb's copy has only in-frame clones and lacks some. The sample carries 15,000 to 20,000 clones, more than 85% recorded once. The material sequenced was peripheral blood, taken from a patient treated with proton-based radiotherapy. All receptors derive from a woman aged 55-69 years with cholangiocarcinoma. Some clones in this sample may be carry-over from other donors' samples.

The V gene is TRBV6-1, the J gene TRBJ2-5; D is uncertain. Germline V gene data show CDR1 as MNHNS and CDR2 as SASEGT. V lost 2 bases, J lost 4 bases, and 5 bases lay in between. The CDR3 contains 12 residues. CDR3 residues: CASSERGETQYF. CDR3 bases: TGTGCCAGCAGTGAACGTGGAGAGACCCAGTACTTC.

This chain uses TRBV5-5 with TRBJ1-5; D is unclear. The CDR3 loop spans 12 amino acids. V lost 1 base, J lost 7 bases, and 6 bases lay in between. The germline V gene encodes CDR1 SGHKS and CDR2 YYEKEE (reference sequence). For the CDR3, the DNA is TGTGCCAGCAGCTTGCCCCCCCAGCCCCAGCATTTT. Protein sequence: CASSLPPQPQHF.

The J gene is TRBJ2-2, the V gene TRBV5-4; D gene ambiguous. From germline, CDR1 is SGHNT and CDR2 YYREEE (reference sequence). The CDR3 extends over 15 amino acids. Trimming removed 4 bases at V and 1 base at J, with 11 bases between. The CDR3 spells CASSPGGWNTGELFF. The CDR3 region has the DNA TGTGCCAGCAGCCCCGGTGGTTGGAACACCGGGGAGCTGTTTTTT.

As to this clone: The junction departs from the called germline gene at one end, perhaps through a read error. The V and J genes are TRBV27 and TRBJ2-5; D ambiguous. Germline V CDR1 and CDR2: MNHEY, SMNVEV (reference sequence). The CDR3 length is 11 residues. CDR3 in amino acids: CASILEETQYF. The DNA of the CDR3 is TGTGCCAGCATTTTAGAGGAGACCCAGTACTTC.

The chain uses TRBV19 and TRBJ1-3, with D unclear. Germline V gives CDR1 LNHDA, CDR2 SQIVND (reference sequence). The CDR3 length is 15 residues. With 6 bases removed from V and 1 base from J, the gap between germline ends came to 13 bases. The CDR3 here is CASSLQSWSGNTIYF. The CDR3 DNA follows: TGTGCCAGTAGCCTCCAATCGTGGTCTGGAAACACCATATATTTT.

The sample holds a few counts of this clone. This chain uses TRBV9 with TRBJ2-3; 9 bases are a match to TRBD2. The V gene end was trimmed by 4 bases and the J gene end by 8 bases; junction bases not matched to a gene: 14. This CDR3 comprises 16 residues. CDR1 and CDR2 (germline): SGDLS, YYNGEE. The CDR3 loop is CASSPPQRGVRLTQYF. CDR3 sequence (DNA): TGTGCCAGCAGCCCACCCCAGCGGGGGGTGAGGCTTACGCAGTATTTT.

CDR3 protein: CASSVVPGYEQYF. As DNA, the CDR3 is TGTGCCAGCAGCGTAGTGCCAGGCTACGAGCAGTACTTC. This chain joins TRBV9 and TRBJ2-7; D is uncertain. The CDR3 covers 13 residues. Per germline, CDR1 SGDLS and CDR2 YYNGEE. Trimming took off 0 bases at V and 3 bases at J, with 7 bases between the two ends.

The chain joins TRBV19 to TRBJ1-1; the match to TRBD1 covers 7 bases. With V trimmed by 3 bases and J by 1 base, 8 bases remained unmatched. In germline, CDR1 is LNHDA, CDR2 SQIVND (reference sequence). CDR3 length equals 16 residues. The CDR3 sequence: CASSIFAGGANTEAFF. CDR3 nucleotides: TGTGCCAGTAGTATCTTTGCAGGGGGAGCGAACACTGAAGCTTTCTTT.

CDR3 amino acids: CASSQDPGYETQYF. CDR3 bases: TGCGCCAGCAGCCAAGATCCAGGCTACGAGACCCAGTACTTC. V and J are TRBV4-3 and TRBJ2-5; unclear D gene. The CDR3 spans 14 residues. Trimming took 0 bases from V and 5 from J, leaving 10 bases between them. Germline V lookup: CDR1 LGHNA, CDR2 YSLEER.

The chain employs TRBV5-4 and TRBJ2-3; TRBD2 matches 13 bases. The germline gives CDR1 SGHNT, CDR2 YYREEE (reference sequence). Trimming at V came to 3 bases and at J to 7 bases, leaving 11 bases not matched to a gene. The CDR3 is 17 residues long. CDR3 protein: CASSSGLAGATPHTQYF. CDR3 sequence (DNA): TGTGCCAGCAGCTCTGGACTAGCGGGAGCCACGCCACATACGCAGTATTTT.

The rearrangement links TRBV18 to TRBJ1-3, with D tentatively TRBD1 (5 bases). V lost 1 base to trimming and J lost 0 bases, with 13 bases between them. Germline V lookup: CDR1 KGHSH, CDR2 LQKENI. The CDR3 totals 17 residues. In nucleotides, the CDR3 is TGTGCCAGCTCACCACGCCTGGGGGACTTCTCTGGAAACACCATATATTTT. Protein sequence: CASSPRLGDFSGNTIYF.

This sequence joins TRBV4-1 and TRBJ1-1; D gene uncertain. Germline values: CDR1 MGHRA, CDR2 YSYEKL. Between the trimmed V and J ends, which lost 2 bases and 1 base, there was a span of 11 bases. The CDR3 spans 15 residues. This CDR3 is CASSQLSRENTEAFF. The DNA for the CDR3 is TGCGCCAGCAGCCAACTGAGTAGGGAGAACACTGAAGCTTTCTTT.

The J gene is TRBJ2-1, the V gene TRBV14, with D possibly being TRBD2 (6 bases). The germline V and J ends were trimmed by 3 bases and 2 bases, with 11 bases remaining between them. This CDR3 has 15 residues. Germline CDR1 SGHDN, CDR2 FVKESK. CDR3 protein: CASSHRGSTYNEQFF. The DNA of the CDR3 is TGTGCCAGCAGCCACCGGGGGTCGACCTACAATGAGCAGTTCTTC.

This chain uses TRBV6-6 with TRBJ1-5; D not resolved. Per the germline V gene, CDR1 is MNHNY and CDR2 is SVGAGI (reference sequence). V lost 1 base to trimming and J lost 3 bases, with 7 bases between them. This CDR3 is built from 14 residues. This CDR3 is CASSYYADNQPQHF. CDR3 DNA: TGTGCCAGCAGTTACTATGCAGACAATCAGCCCCAGCATTTT.

V is TRBV19 and J is TRBJ1-5; 8 bases are a match to TRBD1. Germline V CDR1 and CDR2: LNHDA, SQIVND (reference sequence). The V and J ends lost 4 bases and 4 bases, in that order; junction bases with no gene match: 9. CDR3 length: 16 amino acids. The CDR3 is CASSKANRGKNQPQHF. Written as DNA, the CDR3 is TGTGCCAGTAGTAAAGCTAACAGGGGGAAGAATCAGCCCCAGCATTTT.

The V call is TRBV11-2, the J call TRBJ1-1; TRBD1 is a possible D gene (5 bases). CDR3 length: 17 amino acids. CDR1 SGHAT and CDR2 FQNNGV come from the germline V gene. Deletions cut 5 bases from V and 5 bases from J, with 24 bases between. The CDR3 nucleotides are TGTGCCAGCAGCCCCCACCTTGCAGGGCGAAAATGGACTGAAGCTTTCTTT. Its translation is CASSPHLAGRKWTEAFF. Variable domain in full (rest from reference TRBV11-2 and TRBJ1-1): EAGVAQSPRYKIIEKRQSVAFWCNPISGHATLYWYQQILGQGPKLLIQFQNNGVVDDSQLPKDRFSAERLKGVDSTLKIQPAKLEDSAVYLCASSPHLAGRKWTEAFFGQGTRLTVV.

The V and J genes are TRBV6-5 and TRBJ2-7; 12 positions agree with TRBD2. The V and J ends lost 5 bases and 4 bases, in that order; junction bases with no gene match: 3. The germline CDR1 and CDR2 sequences are MNHEY and SVGAGI. CDR3 size: 14 residues. The CDR3 here is CASSPGLAGYEQYF. In nucleotides, the CDR3 is TGTGCCAGCAGTCCCGGACTAGCGGGGTACGAGCAGTACTTC.

The CDR3 loop is CASSQVVTSGSDTQYF. In DNA, the CDR3 is TGCGCCAGCAGCCAAGTGGTGACTAGCGGGAGTGATACGCAGTATTTT. This chain links TRBV4-1 with TRBJ2-3; 12 bases agree with TRBD2. Trimming cost V 1 base and J 6 bases; bases outside gene matches: 5. The CDR3 is made up of 16 amino acids. The germline CDR1 and CDR2 sequences are MGHRA and YSYEKL.

This chain joins TRBV4-1 and TRBJ1-4, with 7 bases matching TRBD1. Germline V gene data show CDR1 as MGHRA and CDR2 as YSYEKL. Trimming took 2 bases from V and 4 from J; bases not matched to a gene: 4. The CDR3 extends over 15 amino acids. The CDR3 loop reads CASSQPTGHNEKLFF. The DNA for the CDR3 is TGCGCCAGCAGCCAACCGACAGGGCATAATGAAAAACTGTTTTTT.

V and J are TRBV28 and TRBJ2-2; tentative D call: TRBD2 (7 bases). Trimming took 3 bases from V and 4 from J, leaving 12 bases between them. Germline loops: CDR1 MDHEN, CDR2 SYDVKM. The CDR3 spans 15 residues. The DNA for the CDR3 is TGTGCCAGCAGTTTGGGGGCTAGCGGCACCGGGGAGCTGTTTTTT. It specifies CASSLGASGTGELFF.

CDR3 protein: CASRSGSSYEQYF. The DNA of the CDR3 is TGTGCCAGCAGGAGCGGGAGCTCGTATGAGCAGTACTTC. The chain recombines TRBV7-6 with TRBJ2-7; 8 bases are shared with TRBD2. Germline trimming cut 6 bases from V and 7 bases from J; bases unmatched to any gene: 8. The CDR3 spans 13 residues. The germline CDR1 and CDR2 sequences are SGHVS and FNYEAQ.

For this clone: This probably arose from a read error, given a far larger clone one base away. V usage is TRBV5-1 and J usage is TRBJ2-1, with 7 bases lining up with TRBD2. The CDR3 is 11 residues long. V shed 7 bases, J shed 6 bases, and the junction held 1 base outside the gene matches. In germline, CDR1 is SGHRS, CDR2 YFSETQ. CDR3 DNA: TGCGCCAGCCGCGGGAGCAATGAGCAGTTCTTC. This codes for CASRGSNEQFF. The full variable domain, completed using reference TRBV5-1 and TRBJ2-1, is KAGVTQTPRYLIKTRGQQVTLSCSPISGHRSVSWYQQTPGQGLQFLFEYFSETQRNKGNFPGRFSGRQFSNSRSEMNVSTLELGDSALYLCASRGSNEQFFGPGTRLTVL.

The chain has TRBV7-9 and TRBJ2-6, with D perhaps TRBD2 (5 bases). V was pared by 4 bases and J by 4 bases, with 17 bases between. The CDR3 covers 17 residues. CDR1 is SEHNR, CDR2 FQNEAQ, per germline (reference sequence). In nucleotides, the CDR3 is TGTGCCAGCAGCTCCACCGTGGGGAGAACGGGGGCCAACGTCCTGACTTTC. Translated: CASSSTVGRTGANVLTF.

The chain uses TRBV11-2 and TRBJ2-7; 7 nucleotides agree with TRBD2. V was pared by 5 bases and J by 4 bases, with 11 bases of the junction left unmatched. Germline V gene sequence: CDR1 SGHAT, CDR2 FQNNGV. The CDR3 is made up of 15 amino acids. This CDR3 is CASSPGLDRSYEQYF. The DNA for the CDR3 is TGTGCCAGCAGCCCCGGACTAGATCGCTCGTACGAGCAGTACTTC.

This chain joins TRBV9 and TRBJ1-1; no firm D call. The germline CDR1 and CDR2 sequences are SGDLS and YYNGEE. The V and J ends lost 0 bases and 5 bases respectively, with 11 bases between them. The CDR3 loop spans 14 amino acids. CDR3 DNA sequence: TGTGCCAGCAGCGTAGGGTCCGTACGGACTGAAGCTTTCTTT. Protein product: CASSVGSVRTEAFF. Filled out from reference TRBV9 and TRBJ1-1, the complete variable domain reads DSGVTQTPKHLITATGQRVTLRCSPRSGDLSVYWYQQSLDQGLQFLIQYYNGEERAKGNILERFSAQQFPDLHSELNLSSLELGDSALYFCASSVGSVRTEAFFGQGTRLTVV.